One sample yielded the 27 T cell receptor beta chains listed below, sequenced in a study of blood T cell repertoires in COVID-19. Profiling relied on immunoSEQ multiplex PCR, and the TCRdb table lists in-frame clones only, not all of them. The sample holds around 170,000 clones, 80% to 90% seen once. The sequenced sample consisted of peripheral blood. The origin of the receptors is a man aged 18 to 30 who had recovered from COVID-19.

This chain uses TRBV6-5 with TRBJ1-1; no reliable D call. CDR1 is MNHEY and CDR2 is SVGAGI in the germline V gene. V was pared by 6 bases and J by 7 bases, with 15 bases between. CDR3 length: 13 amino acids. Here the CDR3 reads CASRYRHLGEAFF. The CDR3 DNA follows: TGTGCCAGCAGGTACCGACATCTCGGTGAAGCTTTCTTT.

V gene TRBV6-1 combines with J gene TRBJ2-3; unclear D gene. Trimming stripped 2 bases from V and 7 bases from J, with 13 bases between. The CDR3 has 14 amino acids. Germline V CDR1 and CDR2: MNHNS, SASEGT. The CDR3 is CASSERLLGNTQYF. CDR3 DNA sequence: TGTGCCAGCAGTGAACGGCTCTTGGGCAATACGCAGTATTTT.

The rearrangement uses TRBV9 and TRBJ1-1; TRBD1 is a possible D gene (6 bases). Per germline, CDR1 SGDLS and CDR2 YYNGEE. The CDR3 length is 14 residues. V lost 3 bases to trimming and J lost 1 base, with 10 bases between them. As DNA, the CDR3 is TGTGCCAGCAGCGGAACAGGGAAGAACACTGAAGCTTTCTTT. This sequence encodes CASSGTGKNTEAFF.

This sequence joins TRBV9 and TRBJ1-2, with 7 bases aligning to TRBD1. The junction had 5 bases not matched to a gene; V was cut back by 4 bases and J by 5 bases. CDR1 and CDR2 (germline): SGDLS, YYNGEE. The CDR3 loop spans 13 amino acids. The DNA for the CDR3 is TGTGCCAGCAGCCGTCCAGGGGGGTATGGCTACACCTTC. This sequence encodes CASSRPGGYGYTF.

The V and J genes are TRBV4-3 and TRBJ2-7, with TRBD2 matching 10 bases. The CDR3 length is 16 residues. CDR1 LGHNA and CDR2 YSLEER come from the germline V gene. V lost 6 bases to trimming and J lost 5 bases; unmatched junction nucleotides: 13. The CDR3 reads CASRAGLAEDLDEQYF. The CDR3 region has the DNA TGCGCCAGCAGAGCTGGACTAGCGGAAGACCTCGACGAGCAGTACTTC.

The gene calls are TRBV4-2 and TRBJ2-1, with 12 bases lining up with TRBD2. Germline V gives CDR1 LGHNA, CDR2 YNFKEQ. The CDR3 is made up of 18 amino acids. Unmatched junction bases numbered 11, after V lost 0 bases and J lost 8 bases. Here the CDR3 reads CASSQENSPSGRADEQFF. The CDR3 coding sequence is TGTGCCAGCAGCCAAGAAAACAGTCCTAGCGGGAGGGCTGATGAGCAGTTCTTC.

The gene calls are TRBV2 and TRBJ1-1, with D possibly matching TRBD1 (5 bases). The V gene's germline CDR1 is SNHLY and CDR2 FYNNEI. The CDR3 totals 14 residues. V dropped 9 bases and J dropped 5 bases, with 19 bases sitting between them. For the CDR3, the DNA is TGTGCCAGTCGATTAGGATTGGCAGGGACTGAAGCTTTCTTT. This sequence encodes CASRLGLAGTEAFF.

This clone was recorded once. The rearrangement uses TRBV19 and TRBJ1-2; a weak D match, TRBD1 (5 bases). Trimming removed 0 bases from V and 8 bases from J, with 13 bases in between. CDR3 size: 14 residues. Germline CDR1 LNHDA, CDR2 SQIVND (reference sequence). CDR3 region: CASSIEADRGGYTF. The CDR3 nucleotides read TGTGCCAGTAGTATAGAGGCCGATCGGGGGGGCTACACCTTC.

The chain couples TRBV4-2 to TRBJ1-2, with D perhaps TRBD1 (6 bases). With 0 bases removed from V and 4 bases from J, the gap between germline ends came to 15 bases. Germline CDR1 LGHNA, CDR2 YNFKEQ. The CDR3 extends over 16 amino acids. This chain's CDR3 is CASSQDSRQEAYGYTF. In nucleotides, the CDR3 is TGTGCCAGCAGCCAAGATTCCCGACAGGAGGCCTATGGCTACACCTTC.

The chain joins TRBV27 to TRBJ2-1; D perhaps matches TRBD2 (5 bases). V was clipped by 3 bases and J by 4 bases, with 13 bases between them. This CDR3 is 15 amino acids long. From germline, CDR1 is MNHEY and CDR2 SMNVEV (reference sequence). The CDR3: CASSFTRGLYNEQFF. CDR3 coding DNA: TGTGCCAGCAGTTTCACTAGAGGGTTGTACAATGAGCAGTTCTTC.

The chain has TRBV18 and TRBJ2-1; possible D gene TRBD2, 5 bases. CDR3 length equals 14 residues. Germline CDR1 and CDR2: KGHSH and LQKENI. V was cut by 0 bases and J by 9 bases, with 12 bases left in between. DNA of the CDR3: TGTGCCAGCTCACCACCGTTAAGGGAGACTGAGCAGTTCTTC. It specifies CASSPPLRETEQFF. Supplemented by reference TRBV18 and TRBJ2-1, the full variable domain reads NAGVMQNPRHLVRRRGQEARLRCSPMKGHSHVYWYRQLPEEGLKFMVYLQKENIIDESGMPKERFSAEFPKEGPSILRIQQVVRGDSAAYFCASSPPLRETEQFFGPGTRLTVL.

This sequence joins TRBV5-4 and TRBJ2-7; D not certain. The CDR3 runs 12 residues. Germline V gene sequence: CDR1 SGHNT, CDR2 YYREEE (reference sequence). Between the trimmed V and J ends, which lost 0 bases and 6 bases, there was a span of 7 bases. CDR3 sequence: CASSLGLGEQYF. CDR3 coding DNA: TGTGCCAGCAGCTTGGGTCTAGGCGAGCAGTACTTC. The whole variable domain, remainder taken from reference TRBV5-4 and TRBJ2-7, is ETGVTQSPTHLIKTRGQQVTLRCSSQSGHNTVSWYQQALGQGPQFIFQYYREEENGRGNFPPRFSGLQFPNYSSELNVNALELDDSALYLCASSLGLGEQYFGPGTRLTVT.

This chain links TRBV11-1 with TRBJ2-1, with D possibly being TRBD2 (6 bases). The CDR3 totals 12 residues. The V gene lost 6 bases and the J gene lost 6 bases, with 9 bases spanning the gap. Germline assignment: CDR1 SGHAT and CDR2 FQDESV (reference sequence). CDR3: CASRGLSNEQFF. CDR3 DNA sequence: TGTGCCAGCAGGGGACTTTCCAATGAGCAGTTCTTC.

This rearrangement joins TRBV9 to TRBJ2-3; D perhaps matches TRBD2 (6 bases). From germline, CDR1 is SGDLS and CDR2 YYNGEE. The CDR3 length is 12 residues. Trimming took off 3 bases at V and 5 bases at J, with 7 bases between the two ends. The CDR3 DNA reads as TGTGCCAGCAGCGCCGGGGGAGATACGCAGTATTTT. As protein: CASSAGGDTQYF.

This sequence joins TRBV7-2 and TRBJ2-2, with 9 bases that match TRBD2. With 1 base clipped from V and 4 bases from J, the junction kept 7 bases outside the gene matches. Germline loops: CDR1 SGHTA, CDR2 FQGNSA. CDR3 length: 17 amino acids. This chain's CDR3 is CASSLGASGIITGELFF. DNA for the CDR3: TGTGCCAGCAGCTTAGGGGCTAGCGGGATTATCACCGGGGAGCTGTTTTTT.

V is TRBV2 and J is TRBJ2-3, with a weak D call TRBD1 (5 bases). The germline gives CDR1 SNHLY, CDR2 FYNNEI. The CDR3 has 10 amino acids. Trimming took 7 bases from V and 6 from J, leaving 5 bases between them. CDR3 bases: TGTGCCAGCACAGGGGATACGCAGTATTTT. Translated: CASTGDTQYF. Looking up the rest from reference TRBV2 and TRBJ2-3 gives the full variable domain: EPEVTQTPSHQVTQMGQEVILRCVPISNHLYFYWYRQILGQKVEFLVSFYNNEISEKSEIFDDQFSVERPDGSNFTLKIRSTKLEDSAMYFCASTGDTQYFGPGTRLTVL.

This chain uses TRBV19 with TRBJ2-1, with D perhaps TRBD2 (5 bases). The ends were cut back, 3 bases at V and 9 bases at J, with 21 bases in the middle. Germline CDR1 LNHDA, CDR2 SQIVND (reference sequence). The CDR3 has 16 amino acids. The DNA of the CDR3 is TGTGCCAGTAGTATCCCCGGGCGGACTTCATCGGGTGAGCAGTTCTTC. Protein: CASSIPGRTSSGEQFF.

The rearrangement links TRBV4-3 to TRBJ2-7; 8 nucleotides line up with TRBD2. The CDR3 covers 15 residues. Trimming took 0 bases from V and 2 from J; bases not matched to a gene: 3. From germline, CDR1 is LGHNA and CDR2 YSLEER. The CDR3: CASSQEKRGTYEQYF. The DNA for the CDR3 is TGCGCCAGCAGCCAAGAAAAGCGGGGGACCTACGAGCAGTACTTC.

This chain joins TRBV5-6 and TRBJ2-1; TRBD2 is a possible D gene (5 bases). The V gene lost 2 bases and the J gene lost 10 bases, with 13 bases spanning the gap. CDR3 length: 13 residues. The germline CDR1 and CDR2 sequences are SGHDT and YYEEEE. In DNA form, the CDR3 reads TGTGCCAGCAGCTTAAACCAGGAGGTGGAGCAGTTCTTC. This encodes CASSLNQEVEQFF.

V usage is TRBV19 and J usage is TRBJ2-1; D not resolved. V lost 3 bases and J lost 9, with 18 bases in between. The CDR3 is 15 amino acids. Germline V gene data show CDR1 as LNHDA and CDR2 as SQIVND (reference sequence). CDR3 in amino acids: CASSIDFWRFGEQFF. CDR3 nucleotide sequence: TGTGCCAGTAGTATTGATTTTTGGCGGTTCGGTGAGCAGTTCTTC.

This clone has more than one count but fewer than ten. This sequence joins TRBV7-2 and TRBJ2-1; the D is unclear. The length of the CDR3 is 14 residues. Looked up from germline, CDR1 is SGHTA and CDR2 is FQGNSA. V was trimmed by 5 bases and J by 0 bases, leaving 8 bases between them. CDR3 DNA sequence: TGTGCCAGCAGCACCCTCAGCTCCTACAATGAGCAGTTCTTC. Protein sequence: CASSTLSSYNEQFF.

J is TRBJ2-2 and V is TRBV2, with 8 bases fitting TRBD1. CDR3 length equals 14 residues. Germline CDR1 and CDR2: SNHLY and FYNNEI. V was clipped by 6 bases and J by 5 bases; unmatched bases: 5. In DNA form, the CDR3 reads TGTGCCAGCAGGACAGGGGCCGAGACCGGGGAGCTGTTTTTT. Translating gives CASRTGAETGELFF.

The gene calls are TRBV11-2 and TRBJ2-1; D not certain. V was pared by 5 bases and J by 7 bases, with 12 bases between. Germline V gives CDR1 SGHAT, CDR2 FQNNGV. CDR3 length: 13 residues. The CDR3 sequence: CASSPPGANEQFF. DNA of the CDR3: TGTGCCAGCAGCCCCCCTGGAGCAAATGAGCAGTTCTTC.

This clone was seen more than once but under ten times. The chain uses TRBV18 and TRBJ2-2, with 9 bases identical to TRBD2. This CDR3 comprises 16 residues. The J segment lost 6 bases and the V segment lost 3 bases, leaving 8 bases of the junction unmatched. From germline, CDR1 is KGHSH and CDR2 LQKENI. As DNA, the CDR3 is TGTGCCAGCTCACCTTTTAGCGGGAGAGACCCCGGGGAGCTGTTTTTT. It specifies CASSPFSGRDPGELFF. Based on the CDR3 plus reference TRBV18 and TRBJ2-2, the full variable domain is NAGVMQNPRHLVRRRGQEARLRCSPMKGHSHVYWYRQLPEEGLKFMVYLQKENIIDESGMPKERFSAEFPKEGPSILRIQQVVRGDSAAYFCASSPFSGRDPGELFFGEGSRLTVL.

CDR3 coding DNA: TGTGCCAGCAGCGTGGGACTAGCGGACTACAATGAGCAGTTCTTC. Translated, it gives CASSVGLADYNEQFF. V gene TRBV7-6 combines with J gene TRBJ2-1; 11 positions agree with TRBD2. Germline V gene data show CDR1 as SGHVS and CDR2 as FNYEAQ. V trimming: 5 bases; J trimming: 3 bases; junction bases outside the gene matches: 3. CDR3 length: 15 amino acids.

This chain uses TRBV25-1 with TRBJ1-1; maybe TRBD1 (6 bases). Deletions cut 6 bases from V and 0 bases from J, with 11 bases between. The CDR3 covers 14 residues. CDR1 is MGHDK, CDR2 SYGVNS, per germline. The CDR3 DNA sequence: TGTGCCAGCAGAACGACAGGACTGAACACTGAAGCTTTCTTT. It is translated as CASRTTGLNTEAFF.

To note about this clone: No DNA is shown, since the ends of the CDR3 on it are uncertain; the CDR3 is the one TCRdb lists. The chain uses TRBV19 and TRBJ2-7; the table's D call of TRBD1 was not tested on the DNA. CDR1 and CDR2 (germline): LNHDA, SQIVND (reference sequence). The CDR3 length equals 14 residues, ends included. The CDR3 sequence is CASTSGRVALEQYF.